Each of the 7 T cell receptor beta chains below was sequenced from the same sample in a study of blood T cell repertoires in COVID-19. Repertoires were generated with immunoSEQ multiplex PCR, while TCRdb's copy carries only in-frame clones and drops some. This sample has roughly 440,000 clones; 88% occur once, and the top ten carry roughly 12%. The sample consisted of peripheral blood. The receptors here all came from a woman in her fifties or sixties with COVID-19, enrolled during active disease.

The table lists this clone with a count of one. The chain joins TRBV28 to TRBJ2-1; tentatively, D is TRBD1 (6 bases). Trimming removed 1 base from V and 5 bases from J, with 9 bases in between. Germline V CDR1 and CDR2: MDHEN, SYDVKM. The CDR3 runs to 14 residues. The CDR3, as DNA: TGTGCCAGCAGTTTATCGGGACACAACAATGAGCAGTTCTTC. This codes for CASSLSGHNNEQFF.

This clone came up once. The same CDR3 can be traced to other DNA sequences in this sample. CDR3 loop: CASSLQGTYGYTF. The DNA of the CDR3 is TGTGCCAGCAGCTTACAGGGGACCTATGGCTACACCTTC. The chain joins TRBV5-4 to TRBJ1-2; 7 nucleotides line up with TRBD1. Looked up from germline, CDR1 is SGHNT and CDR2 is YYREEE (reference sequence). V shed 2 bases, J shed 4 bases, and the junction held 2 bases outside the gene matches. This CDR3 region has 13 residues.

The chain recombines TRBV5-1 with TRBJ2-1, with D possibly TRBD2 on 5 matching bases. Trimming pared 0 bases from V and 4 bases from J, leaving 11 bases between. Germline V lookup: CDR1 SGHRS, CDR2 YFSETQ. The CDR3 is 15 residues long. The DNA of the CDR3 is TGCGCCAGCAGCTTGGCCGAGGGCAGATACAATGAGCAGTTCTTC. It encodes CASSLAEGRYNEQFF.

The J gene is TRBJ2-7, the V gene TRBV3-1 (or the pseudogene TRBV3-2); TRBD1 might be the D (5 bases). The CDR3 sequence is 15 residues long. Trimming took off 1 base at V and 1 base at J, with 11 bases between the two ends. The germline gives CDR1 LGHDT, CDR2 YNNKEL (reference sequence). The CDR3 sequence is CASSQGTGFSYEQYF. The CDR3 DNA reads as TGTGCCAGCAGCCAAGGCACAGGCTTTTCCTACGAGCAGTACTTC.

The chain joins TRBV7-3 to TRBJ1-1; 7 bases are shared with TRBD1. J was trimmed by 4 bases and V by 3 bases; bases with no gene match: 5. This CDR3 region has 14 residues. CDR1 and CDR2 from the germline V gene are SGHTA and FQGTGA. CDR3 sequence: CASSLTGKGTEAFF. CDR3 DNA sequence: TGTGCCAGCAGCTTGACAGGGAAGGGCACTGAAGCTTTCTTT. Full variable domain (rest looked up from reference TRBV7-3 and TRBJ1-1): GAGVSQTPSNKVTEKGKYVELRCDPISGHTALYWYRQSLGQGPEFLIYFQGTGAADDSGLPNDRFFAVRPEGSVSTLKIQRTERGDSAVYLCASSLTGKGTEAFFGQGTRLTVV.

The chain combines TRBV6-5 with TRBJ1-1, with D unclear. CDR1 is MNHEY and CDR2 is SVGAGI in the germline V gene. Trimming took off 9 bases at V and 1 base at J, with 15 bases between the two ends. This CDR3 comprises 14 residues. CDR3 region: CASSAGFPNTEAFF. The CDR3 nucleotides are TGTGCCAGTTCTGCCGGGTTCCCGAACACTGAAGCTTTCTTT.

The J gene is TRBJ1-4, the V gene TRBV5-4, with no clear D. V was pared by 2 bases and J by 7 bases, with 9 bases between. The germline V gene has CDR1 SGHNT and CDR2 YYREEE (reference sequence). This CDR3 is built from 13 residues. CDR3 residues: CASSFLPGEKLFF. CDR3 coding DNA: TGTGCCAGCAGCTTCCTCCCGGGTGAAAAACTGTTTTTT.